This T cell receptor beta chain emerged from a study of T cell responses to AZD1222 COVID-19 vaccine (dated by TCRdb to the early 2020s). Background on the whole study: A total of 230 to 250 trial participants underwent TCR sequencing, of whom approximately 210 received two doses of AZD1222 and some 25 received two doses of the MenACWY control vaccine. Trial participants were enrolled by age into subgroups of 18-55, 56-69 and 70-plus years, and around 140, 26 and 57 TCR-sequenced participants, respectively, were included in these subgroups. The paper's findings and limits, for the study overall: The 56-69-year group was small, and its depth increase did not reach significance, likely because of low power. No day 14 peak-response samples were available, so repertoires were characterized only after the peak T cell response. Epitopes outside the regions mutated in the B.1.351 and B.1.1.7 variants were reportedly recognized by nearly half of the unique spike-specific TCRs. The whole spike protein was spanned by vaccine-associated CD4 TCRs, and dominant responses were seen in regions 160-218 and 743-854. A significant rise in spike-specific TCR breadth and depth was observed after two AZD1222 doses relative to day 0 and relative to MenACWY recipients. Conclusions about previously exposed vaccinees are limited because only five to seven AZD1222 recipients were SARS-CoV-2 seropositive at baseline. Participants were mostly white British, with more females than males. The authors suggested clonal diversity may have been underestimated.

Notes on this clone: It has no known antigen specificity. No quality values exist for individual bases; no much larger clone is one base distant. The same CDR3 is also encoded by other DNA sequences in this sample.

The sample's time point label, in plain terms: about 28 days (+/-7) after the second vaccine dose. AZD1222 recipients whose second dose came at about 4 weeks and those whose second dose came at about 12 weeks were combined into one group, since spike-specific TCR depth and breadth did not differ between the two schedules. Vaccinee samples were obtained from the UK trials COV001 and COV002, which included a single-blind randomized controlled phase 2/3 trial of AZD1222 (ChAdOx1 nCoV-19) in healthy adults. For TCRbeta chain sequencing, PBMC samples were collected from trial participants at day 0 and at day 28 after the second dose. The CDR3 regions of human TCRbeta chains were analyzed by immunosequencing. Per the source publication's procedure: Repertoire TCRs were checked for matches against a reference library of SARS-CoV-2-specific TCRs that had been generated using the MIRA antigen-specificity platform. Breadth was defined as the fraction of unique TCRs that were SARS-CoV-2-associated, and depth was defined as the fraction of total T cells that were SARS-CoV-2-associated. Using the MIRA data, each spike-specific TCR was mapped to the spike region that the TCR reacts to and placed in a CD4 or CD8 class. Log10-transformed breadth and depth values were compared by one-way ANOVA with Sidak's multiple comparisons tests. TCRdb mirrors the immuneACCESS table, restricted to in-frame sequences. Some clones are absent from its copies; in checked studies, under half trace to an unresolved V gene, and the reason for the others is unknown. V, J and clone size are taken as reported in that table, and D and trimming were inferred from the DNA itself. The sample table shows approximately 96,000 clones, and about 86% are seen once. More than 5% of the sample belongs to the ten largest clones.

The source was peripheral blood, collected 28 days after the second AZD1222 dose. This TCR was recovered from an adult who received the AZD1222 COVID-19 vaccine.

The CDR3 protein is CASSLETGSGNTIYF. The DNA reads TGCGCCAGCAGCTTGGAGACAGGGTCTGGAAACACCATATATTTT. The V and J genes are TRBV5-1 and TRBJ1-3, with 7 bases aligning to TRBD1. Trimming accounts for 0 bases at V and 1 base at J, while the number of junction bases matched to no gene is 1. The germline V gene specifies SGHRS as CDR1 and YFSETQ as CDR2. The CDR3 starts with the cysteine, ends with the phenylalanine, and has 15 residues. CDR3 DNA only is kept here, 45 bases in frame from base 1.